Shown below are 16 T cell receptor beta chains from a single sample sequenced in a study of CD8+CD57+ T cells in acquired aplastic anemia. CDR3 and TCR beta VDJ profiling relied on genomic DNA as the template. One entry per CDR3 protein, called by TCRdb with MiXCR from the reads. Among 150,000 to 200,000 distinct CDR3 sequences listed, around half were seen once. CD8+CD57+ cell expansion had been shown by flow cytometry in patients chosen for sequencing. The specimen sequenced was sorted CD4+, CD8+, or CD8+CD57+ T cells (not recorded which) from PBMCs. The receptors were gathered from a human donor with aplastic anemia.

CDR3 coding DNA: TGTGCCAGCAGCTATTACCAGGGGACCGGGGAGCTGTTTTTT. Translated: CASSYYQGTGELFF. The chain combines TRBV7-8 with TRBJ2-2; possible D gene TRBD1, 6 bases. This CDR3 spans 14 amino acids. Trimming pared 4 bases from V and 5 bases from J, leaving 11 bases between. From germline, CDR1 is SGHVS and CDR2 FQNEAQ.

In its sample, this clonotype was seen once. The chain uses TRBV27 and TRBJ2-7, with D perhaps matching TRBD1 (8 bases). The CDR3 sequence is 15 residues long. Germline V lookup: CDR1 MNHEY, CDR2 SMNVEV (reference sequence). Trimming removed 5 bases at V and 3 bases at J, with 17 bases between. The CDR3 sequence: CASSKTGGENYEQYF. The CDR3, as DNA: TGTGCCAGCAGTAAAACAGGGGGGGAGAACTACGAGCAGTACTTC.

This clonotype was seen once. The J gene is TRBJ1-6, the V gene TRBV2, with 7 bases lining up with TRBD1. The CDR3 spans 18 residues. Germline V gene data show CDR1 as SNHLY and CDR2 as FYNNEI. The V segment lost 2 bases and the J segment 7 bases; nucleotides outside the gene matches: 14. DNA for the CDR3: TGTGCCAGCAGTGAACAGGACAGGAGTCTTGGAACAAATTCACCCCTCCACTTT. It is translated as CASSEQDRSLGTNSPLHF.

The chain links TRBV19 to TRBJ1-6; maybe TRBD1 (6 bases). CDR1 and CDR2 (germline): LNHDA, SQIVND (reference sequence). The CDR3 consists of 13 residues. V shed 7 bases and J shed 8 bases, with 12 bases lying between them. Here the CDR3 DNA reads TGTGCCAGTAAAAGGGACACCGATTCACCCCTCCACTTT. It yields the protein CASKRDTDSPLHF.

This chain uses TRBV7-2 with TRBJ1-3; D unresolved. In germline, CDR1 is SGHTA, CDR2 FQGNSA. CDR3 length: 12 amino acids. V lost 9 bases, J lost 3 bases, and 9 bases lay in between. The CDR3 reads CARGWNGNTIYF. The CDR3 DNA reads TGTGCCAGGGGGTGGAATGGAAACACCATATATTTT.

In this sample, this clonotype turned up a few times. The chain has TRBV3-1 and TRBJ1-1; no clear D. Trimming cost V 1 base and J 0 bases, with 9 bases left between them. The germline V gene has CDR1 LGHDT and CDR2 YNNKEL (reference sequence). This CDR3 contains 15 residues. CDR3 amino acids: CASSQAGLLNTEAFF. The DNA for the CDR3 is TGTGCCAGCAGCCAAGCCGGACTTCTGAACACTGAAGCTTTCTTT.

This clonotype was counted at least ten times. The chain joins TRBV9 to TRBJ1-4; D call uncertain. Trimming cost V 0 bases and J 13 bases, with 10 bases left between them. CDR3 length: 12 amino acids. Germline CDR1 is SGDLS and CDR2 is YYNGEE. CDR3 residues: CASSVAGSGLFF. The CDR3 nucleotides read TGTGCCAGCAGCGTAGCGGGAAGCGGACTGTTTTTT.

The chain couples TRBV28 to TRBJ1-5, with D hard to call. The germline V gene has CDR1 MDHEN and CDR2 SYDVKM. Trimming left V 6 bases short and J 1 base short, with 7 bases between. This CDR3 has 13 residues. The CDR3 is CASRIQSNQPQHF. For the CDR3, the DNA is TGTGCCAGCAGAATTCAGAGCAATCAGCCCCAGCATTTT.

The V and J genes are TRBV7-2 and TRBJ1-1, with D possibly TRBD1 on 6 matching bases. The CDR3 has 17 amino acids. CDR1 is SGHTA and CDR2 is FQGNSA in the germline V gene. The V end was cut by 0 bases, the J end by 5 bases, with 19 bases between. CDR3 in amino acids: CASSLALGGRKKTEAFF. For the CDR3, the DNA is TGTGCCAGCAGCTTAGCCCTGGGGGGGCGGAAAAAGACTGAAGCTTTCTTT.

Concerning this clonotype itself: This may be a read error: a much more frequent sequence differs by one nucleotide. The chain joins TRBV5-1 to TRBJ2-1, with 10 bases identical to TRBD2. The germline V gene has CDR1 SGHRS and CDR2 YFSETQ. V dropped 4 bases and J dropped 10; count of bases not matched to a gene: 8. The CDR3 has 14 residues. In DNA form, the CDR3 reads TGCGCCAGCAGCAATGCCCTAGCGGGGGTCGAGCAGTTCTTC. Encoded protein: CASSNALAGVEQFF.

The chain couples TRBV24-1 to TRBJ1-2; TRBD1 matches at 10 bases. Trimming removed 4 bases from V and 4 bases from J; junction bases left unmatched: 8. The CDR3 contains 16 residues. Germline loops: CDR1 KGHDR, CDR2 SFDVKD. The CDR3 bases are TGTGCCACCAGTGAGCCCGGGACAGGGGAGGGCTATGGCTACACCTTC. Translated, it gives CATSEPGTGEGYGYTF.

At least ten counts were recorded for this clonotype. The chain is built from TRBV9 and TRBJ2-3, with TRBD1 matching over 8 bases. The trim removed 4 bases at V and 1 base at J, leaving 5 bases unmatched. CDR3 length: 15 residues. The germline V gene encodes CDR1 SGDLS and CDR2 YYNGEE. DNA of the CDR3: TGTGCCAGCAGCAAATCACAGGGGGGCACAGATACGCAGTATTTT. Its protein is CASSKSQGGTDTQYF.

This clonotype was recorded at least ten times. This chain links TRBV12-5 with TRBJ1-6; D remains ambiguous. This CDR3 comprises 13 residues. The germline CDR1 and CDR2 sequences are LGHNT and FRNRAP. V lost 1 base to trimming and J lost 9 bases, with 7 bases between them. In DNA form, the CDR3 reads TGTGCTAGTGGTTTGGAACCTGGTTCACCCCTCCACTTT. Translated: CASGLEPGSPLHF.

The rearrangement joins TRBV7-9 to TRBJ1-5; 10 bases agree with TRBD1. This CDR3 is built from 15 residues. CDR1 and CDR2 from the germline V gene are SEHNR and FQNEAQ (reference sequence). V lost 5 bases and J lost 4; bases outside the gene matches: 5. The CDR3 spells CASSPGTGVNQPQHF. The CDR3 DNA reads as TGTGCCAGCAGCCCTGGGACAGGGGTAAATCAGCCCCAGCATTTT. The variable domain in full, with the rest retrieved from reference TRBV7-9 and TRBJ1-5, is DTGVSQNPRHKITKRGQNVTFRCDPISEHNRLYWYRQTLGQGPEFLTYFQNEAQLEKSRLLSDRFSAERPKGSFSTLEIQRTEQGDSAMYLCASSPGTGVNQPQHFGDGTRLSIL.

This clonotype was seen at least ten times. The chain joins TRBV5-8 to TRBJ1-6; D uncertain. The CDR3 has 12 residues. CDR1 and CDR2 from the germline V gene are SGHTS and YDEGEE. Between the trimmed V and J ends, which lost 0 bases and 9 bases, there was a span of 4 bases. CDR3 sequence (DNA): TGTGCCAGCAGCTTGGATCCTTCACCCCTCCACTTT. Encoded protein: CASSLDPSPLHF.

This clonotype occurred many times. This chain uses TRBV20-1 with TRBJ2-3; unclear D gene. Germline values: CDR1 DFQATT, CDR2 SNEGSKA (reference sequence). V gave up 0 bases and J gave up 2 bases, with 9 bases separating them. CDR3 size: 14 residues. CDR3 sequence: CSAREWGNTDTQYF. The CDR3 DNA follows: TGCAGTGCTAGAGAATGGGGTAACACAGATACGCAGTATTTT.